A single sample is the source of the 4 T cell receptor beta chains below, sequenced in a study of blood T cell repertoires in COVID-19. Clones were read by immunoSEQ multiplex PCR, and TCRdb kept only the in-frame ones, dropping some. The sample holds about 200,000 clones; roughly 80% are singletons and the top ten take less than 7%. The sequenced sample was peripheral blood. Receptor source: a woman aged 70-85 years with acute or convalescent COVID-19.

The chain employs TRBV2 and TRBJ2-1; 8 nucleotides align to TRBD2. With 9 bases clipped from V and 5 bases from J, the junction kept 6 bases outside the gene matches. This CDR3 has 13 amino acids. Germline CDR1 reads SNHLY; CDR2 reads FYNNEI. The CDR3 nucleotides are TGTGCCAGTTCGGGACTAGTAGACAATGAGCAGTTCTTC. It codes for CASSGLVDNEQFF.

The chain combines TRBV2 with TRBJ1-5, with D perhaps TRBD1 (5 bases). V lost 3 bases and J lost 0, with 12 bases in between. The CDR3 length is 16 residues. The germline V gene has CDR1 SNHLY and CDR2 FYNNEI. DNA of the CDR3: TGTGCCAGCAGTGAGCTGACAGCCGATAGCAATCAGCCCCAGCATTTT. The encoded protein is CASSELTADSNQPQHF. The full variable domain, in which reference TRBV2 and TRBJ1-5 provide the parts outside the CDR3, is EPEVTQTPSHQVTQMGQEVILRCVPISNHLYFYWYRQILGQKVEFLVSFYNNEISEKSEIFDDQFSVERPDGSNFTLKIRSTKLEDSAMYFCASSELTADSNQPQHFGDGTRLSIL.

The chain joins TRBV7-3 to TRBJ1-1; D may be TRBD1 (5 bases). The length of the CDR3 is 14 residues. The V gene's germline CDR1 is SGHTA and CDR2 FQGTGA. Trimming took 5 bases from V and 0 from J, leaving 10 bases between them. CDR3 in DNA: TGTGCCAGCAGCCAAGGGGCATTGAACACTGAAGCTTTCTTT. It encodes CASSQGALNTEAFF. The entire variable domain, with the rest obtained from reference TRBV7-3 and TRBJ1-1, is as follows: GAGVSQTPSNKVTEKGKYVELRCDPISGHTALYWYRQSLGQGPEFLIYFQGTGAADDSGLPNDRFFAVRPEGSVSTLKIQRTERGDSAVYLCASSQGALNTEAFFGQGTRLTVV.

In its sample, this clone was seen once. This chain uses TRBV7-2 with TRBJ2-1, with TRBD2 matching over 8 bases. There are 13 residues in the CDR3. CDR1 and CDR2 (germline): SGHTA, FQGNSA. Trimming took 3 bases from V and 9 from J; bases not matched to a gene: 4. As DNA, the CDR3 is TGTGCCAGCAGCTTTCAAGCGGGAGTTGAGCAGTTCTTC. This translates into CASSFQAGVEQFF.